The T cell receptor (beta chain) described here comes from a study of CD8 T cells in Susac syndrome. With random hexamers, reverse transcription was performed on roughly 0.5 to 1 ug of RNA. The amplification used immunoSEQ multiplex PCR on TCR beta CDR3; it spanned 54 Vbeta and 13 Jbeta. TCRdb processed the immunoSEQ multiplex PCR reads anew with MiXCR; each CDR3 protein has one entry. The repertoire holds 150,000 to 200,000 distinct CDR3 sequences, with around 93% as singletons. Purification of the CD8+ and CD4+ T cells relied on negative isolation, and TEMRA cells underwent FACS enrichment. The junction had 16 bases not matched to a gene; V was cut back by 1 base and J by 2 bases. CDR3 size: 19 residues. The germline V gene encodes CDR1 MGHRA and CDR2 YSYEKL.

Sequencing was done on a sample of CD4+ T cells from PBMCs. This clonotype was obtained from a human donor with multiple sclerosis. The chain joins TRBV4-1 to TRBJ2-5; 7 bases agree with TRBD1. CDR3: CASSQGRLAGGLGQETQYF. DNA of the CDR3: TGCGCCAGCAGCCAAGGTCGCCTAGCAGGGGGATTGGGGCAAGAGACCCAGTACTTC.